The entry below describes one T cell receptor beta chain. This clone was seen a handful of times. Its target antigen remains unknown. No base-level quality is on record; no much larger clone is a single base apart. This sample is drawn from a study of cytomegalovirus exposure and HLA in healthy donors listed by TCRdb under 2017. For context, the study as a whole: According to an earlier analysis of 587 of the donors, about 180 million T cells yielded 95 million to 140 million unique TCR beta sequences and 250 to 350 Gb of sequence data. Around 320 gigabases of sequencing data and tens of millions of unique TCR sequences were included in an early release covering roughly 600 HLA-typed donors. The genetic ancestry cluster associated with self-reported Caucasian donors included about 81% of the approximately 410 genotyped donors. The study aimed to test whether signatures of past pathogen exposure could be identified by cataloging public T cell receptors. The study used immunosequencing to profile the T cell repertoires of 666 subjects and linked those repertoires to cytomegalovirus serostatus. A separate validation cohort of roughly 120 different subjects was used in addition to the approximately 610-subject first cohort. High-throughput TCR immunosequencing, statistical association of individual TCRs with disease status, and machine learning were combined to predict cytomegalovirus infection status. A later analysis re-examined previously published TCR beta repertoires from roughly 650 donors and added high-resolution HLA genotyping to investigate patterns of TCR occurrence. The later analysis used no new phenotypic data to find candidate immune exposures, relying instead on TCR beta sequences and their occurrence across donors. An earlier analysis of roughly 600 of the donors used high-throughput TCR beta sequencing to judge whether each TCR beta V gene segment behaved as functional or pseudogenic. Donor age, sex, ethnicity and CMV serostatus were compiled alongside the repertoire data. A later genetic analysis took genome-wide SNP genotypes for about 65% of the 666 donors and used that subset as a discovery cohort. Every repertoire in the discovery cohort had been generated on one and the same sequencing platform. Class I and class II HLA loci were covered by the typing at four-digit resolution. Typing coverage varied by locus: roughly 620-640 donors for A, B, C, DRB1 and DQB1; 500 to 550 for DQA1; about 570 for DPA1; around 490 for DPB1. Because of strong linkage in the cohort, a handful of DR-DQ haplotypes were treated as single units for association and clustering. On average, roughly 250,000 unique TCR beta nucleotide sequences were sequenced per donor among 398 genotyped donors of the cohort, with 15% to 20% of those sequences being non-productive. Study-level results and caveats: It was suggested by the authors that the approach could potentially be generalized to other disease states and immunological phenotypes. In a later analysis, 16,951 TCR beta sequences were associated with specific HLA alleles at a false discovery rate of 0.05. The cohort was sequenced for TCR beta chains only, and without alpha or paired-chain data the features that could be detected were limited. A cluster of highly shared sequence variants was judged likely to be a technical artifact of the sequencing pipeline. Because HLA typing was unavailable for some donors at each locus, only the typed subset was used in association tests. According to a later genetic analysis, donors in an Asian-associated ancestry cluster had fewer N-insertions in productive TCRs than the approximately 610-donor mean. In vitro tests confirmed that a few of the cytomegalovirus-associated TCR beta chains recognize cytomegalovirus antigens. CMV serostatus was the only immune exposure information available for the cohort. Correlated functional status among segregating V segments might reflect linkage disequilibrium, but an unknown experimental factor could not be ruled out. When HLA alleles, especially DR and DQ, strongly co-occurred, attributing TCR associations to individual alleles was difficult. In a later analysis, several top co-occurrence clusters were reported to appear linked to parvovirus B19, influenza, CMV and Epstein-Barr virus. A further reported finding was that TCR beta sequences accurately predicted the HLA-A and HLA-B alleles for most subjects in the first cohort. Most TCR sequences were observed very rarely across donors, whereas some public TCRs were present in many individuals. The classifier was reported to diagnose cytomegalovirus status with high specificity and sensitivity in both the original cohort and the validation cohort. In the study, 150 to 200 TCR beta chains were listed as associated with cytomegalovirus. In a later analysis, the rate of TCR association differed among HLA loci, with DRB1 alleles having the most associated TCRs and HLA-C alleles having the fewest. Broadly in line with IMGT annotations, most TCR beta V segments showed up in productive rearrangements about 87% or about 30% of the time in an earlier analysis of some 590 of the donors. Some IMGT-functional V segments, including TRBV6-2 and TRBV6-3, could not be distinguished by the 87-base-pair reads and were therefore excluded. In a later analysis, most CMV-associated TCR beta chains were found to appear HLA-restricted, with HLA associations seemingly driven largely by CMV exposure. Because counts were too low, about 18 rarely observed V segments, including chromosome 9 orphons, were left out of the earlier analysis of 587 of the donors. Roughly uniform sequencing depth across donors was assumed in presence/absence analyses, although this assumption may not hold. In a later analysis, HLA-associated TCR beta chains showed more clonal expansion and lower generation probabilities than non-associated chains that were equally common. An association between a missense DCLRE1C variant and V-gene and J-gene trimming of TCR beta chains was found in a later genetic analysis and replicated in an independent cohort.

Library prep was done by the immunoSEQ multiplex PCR assay. For the multiplex PCR, a mixture combining 60 forward primers for TCR Vbeta segments and 13 reverse primers for TCR Jbeta segments was used. The CDR3 region of rearranged TCR beta genes was amplified from genomic DNA by a multiplex PCR assay. On the Illumina HiSeq System, the amplified TCR beta libraries were sequenced as 87-base-pair reads. For the original study's pipeline: In a later analysis, some 80 million unique TCR beta chains were counted across the 500 to 850 repertoires, and about 10 million of these chains were shared by at least two donors. Raw reads were error-corrected and collapsed into unique sequences by a nearest-neighbor algorithm in which closely related sequences were merged to remove PCR and sequencing errors. To assign V, D and J gene segments, CDR3 sequences were aligned to IMGT reference sequences. For a sequence to be retained, a match of at least six nucleotides was required to both a V gene segment and a J gene segment. A rearrangement counted as productive if the CDR3 had no stop codons and remained in frame with V and J, and every other rearrangement counted as non-productive. CDR3 was defined according to IMGT convention as the region running from the second conserved V-encoded cysteine to the conserved J-encoded phenylalanine. Sequences without an unambiguous match to a single V gene segment were excluded from the earlier analysis of a few hundred of the donors. An earlier analysis of about 590 of the donors classified V segments as functional when productive rearrangements were above 56.7% and as segregating when the standard deviation between donors was above 5%. A statistical classification framework was built for diagnosing cytomegalovirus status from the catalog of TCR beta chain sequences. In a later analysis, TCR nucleotide sequences were compared against IMGT/GENE-DB human TR gene sequences so that V and J genes could be assigned. In a later analysis, CDR3 sequences and most-parsimonious VDJ recombination scenarios were assigned using the TCRdist pipeline. A later analysis defined each TCR beta chain by its CDR3 amino acid sequence plus V-gene family, and excluded reads lacking a unique V-gene family. In a later analysis, 550 to 650 highly shared, low-generation-probability nucleotide sequences were removed to address suspected cross-contamination and a sequencing artifact. A later analysis calculated a clonal expansion index for each public chain from normalized within-repertoire ranks of inferred template counts. In a later analysis, generation probabilities were computed using a VDJ recombination model fitted to out-of-frame rearrangements, and the results were checked against IGoR. In a later analysis, hypergeometric tests were used to score TCR-TCR, TCR-HLA and TCR-CMV co-occurrence, with a repertoire-size bias correction applied to TCR pairs. In a later analysis, false discovery rates were estimated by permuting HLA or CMV assignments 20 times. In a later analysis, co-occurring TCRs were grouped using DBSCAN, and TCRdist sequence similarity was added for clustering within HLA-allele-positive subsets. For co-occurrence clustering, repertoires with fewer than 30,000 or more than 120,000 public chains were excluded, along with about five repertoires with anomalous nucleotide sharing. The source is immuneACCESS, and TCRdb retained only in-frame sequences with V and J called. Part of the clones is not carried over; for the studies checked, unresolved V genes explain less than half of this, and the remainder is unexplained. V and J calls and clone size are copied from that table; D and trimming were computed from the DNA. For this sample the table gives about 190,000 clones, of which about three quarters were detected only once. 0.85% to 1.4% of the sample belongs to the ten largest clones.

The CDR3 sequence holds 12 residues, the cysteine and phenylalanine included. The DNA shown is the 36-base CDR3, in frame from base 1. The germline V gene supplies CDR1 MDHEN and CDR2 SYDVKM. Deletion took 4 bases off V and 4 bases off J, with a span of 7 bases between the germline ends. The cohort consisted of 600 or so healthy bone marrow donors. All cohort members were sampled while nominally healthy, although unrecorded immune exposures were likely present. The donor was CMV seronegative and belonged to the group of under 400 seronegative cohort members. Each donor provided a peripheral blood sample, and peripheral blood mononuclear cells were used for TCR beta sequencing. The Qiagen DNeasy Blood Extraction Kit was used to extract genomic DNA from the blood cell samples.

Input material: PBMCs. The chain is assembled from TRBV28 and TRBJ1-2; perhaps TRBD1 is the D gene, with 6 bases matching. The sequence was obtained from a woman aged 40 to 49 in good health and CMV-seronegative. Here the CDR3 is given as CASSSGVYGYTF. The bases read TGTGCCAGCAGTTCAGGGGTCTATGGCTACACCTTC.